This T cell receptor beta chain was observed in a study of Tregs in tolerant kidney transplant recipients. The study, taken as a whole, reports: Tregs expanded with activated donor B cells seemed most donor-specific. Validation in larger populations is needed because few patients were studied. This study did not directly address biological reproducibility.

Unstimulated regulatory T cells (CD4+CD25+CD127-), CD4+CD25- non-regulatory cells, CD4 and CD8 cells were FACS-sorted from thawed PBMCs. On this clone itself: Its target is not known.

The assay was immunoSEQ multiplex PCR, and TCRdb's table has in-frame clones only and misses some. The data contain about 240,000 clones, more than 65% of them singletons. Source material: CD4+ T cells from blood. The TCR comes from a human donor in good health.

Here the CDR3 DNA reads TGTGCCAGCAGTGAAAGGGTTGGGGGCCTCTCTGGAAACACCATATATTTT. Translation gives CASSERVGGLSGNTIYF. The V call is TRBV6-1, the J call TRBJ1-3; D is possibly TRBD1 (6 bases). V was pared by 2 bases and J by 0 bases, with 14 bases between. The CDR3 spans 17 residues. Germline CDR1 and CDR2: MNHNS and SASEGT.